These 30 T cell receptor beta chains were sequenced from one sample in a study of molecular identifiers for immune sequencing clone quantification. Via MiXCR, TCRdb re-called the PCR reads, giving one row per CDR3 protein. The sample shows more than 450,000 distinct CDR3 sequences, about 21% of them seen only once. The sample taken for sequencing was naive CD8+ T cells from blood, with Jurkat cell RNA spiked in. Noted subset: FACS-sorted CD8+CD4-CCR7+CD45RA+ naive T cells. The receptors were gathered from a human donor in good health. Some libraries in this study had Jurkat cell RNA spiked in.

A few counts support this clonotype. The V call is TRBV28, the J call TRBJ1-5, with TRBD1 as a possible D gene (5 bases). This CDR3 contains 15 residues. V gave up 7 bases and J gave up 0 bases, with 13 bases separating them. Germline V gene lookup returns CDR1 MDHEN and CDR2 SYDVKM. CDR3 nucleotide sequence: TGTGCCAGCATGCTGGACGGGGGTAGCAATCAGCCCCAGCATTTT. Its translation: CASMLDGGSNQPQHF.

This sequence joins TRBV4-3 and TRBJ2-1; TRBD2 agrees at 10 bases. Trimming removed 0 bases from V and 4 bases from J; junction bases left unmatched: 6. Germline CDR1 and CDR2: LGHNA and YSLEER. The CDR3 spans 17 residues. The CDR3 is CASSQETSGTAYNEQFF. The CDR3 region has the DNA TGCGCCAGCAGCCAAGAAACTAGCGGGACCGCTTACAATGAGCAGTTCTTC.

Regarding this clonotype: Being one base from a much bigger clone, this may be a read error. J is TRBJ2-3 and V is TRBV13; tentative D call: TRBD2 (5 bases). Trimming cost V 2 bases and J 3 bases, with 15 bases left between them. Looked up from germline, CDR1 is PRHDT and CDR2 is FYEKMQ (reference sequence). There are 16 residues in the CDR3. CDR3 sequence reads: CASSLTGLSETDTQYF. CDR3 sequence (DNA): TGTGCCAGCAGCTTAACCGGACTGAGTGAAACAGATACGCAGTATTTT.

DNA of the CDR3: TGTGCCAGCAGCTTAGGACCGGGACTAGCGGGGGCGAACACCGGGGAGCTGTTTTTT. It is translated as CASSLGPGLAGANTGELFF. The chain joins TRBV7-2 to TRBJ2-2; 14 nucleotides line up with TRBD2. V was clipped by 1 base and J by 0 bases; unmatched bases: 4. Germline CDR1 reads SGHTA; CDR2 reads FQGNSA. The CDR3 extends over 19 amino acids.

This clonotype showed up many times. The V gene is TRBV11-2, the J gene TRBJ2-1, with no clear D. In germline, CDR1 is SGHAT, CDR2 FQNNGV. The CDR3 is made up of 18 amino acids. Trimming took off 8 bases at V and 6 bases at J, with 29 bases between the two ends. In nucleotides, the CDR3 is TGTGCCAGCCGCTCCGGGTCTAGATATACTTCTGACGGCAATGAGCAGTTCTTC. Translated: CASRSGSRYTSDGNEQFF.

A single count supports this clonotype. Just one base apart from a much larger clone, this may be a read error. The V and J genes are TRBV29-1 and TRBJ1-1; the match to TRBD1 covers 8 bases. CDR1 SQVTM and CDR2 ANQGSEA come from the germline V gene. The CDR3 consists of 11 residues. The CDR3 DNA follows: TGCGGCGTAGGACAGGGAAGTGAAGCTTTCTTT. This codes for CGVGQGSEAFF.

This clonotype has a handful of counts. This rearrangement joins TRBV4-1 to TRBJ1-5; D ambiguous. Per germline, CDR1 MGHRA and CDR2 YSYEKL. The CDR3 consists of 16 residues. Trimming took 0 bases from V and 1 from J, leaving 10 bases between them. The DNA of the CDR3 is TGCGCCAGCAGCCAAGATAGAACCGGGAGCAATCAGCCCCAGCATTTT. Translating it yields CASSQDRTGSNQPQHF.

This clonotype was detected only once. Given a much more abundant clone one base away, this may be a read error. Because the CDR3 is missing its conserved closing phenylalanine or tryptophan, this is likely a read error. This chain connects TRBV23-1 to TRBJ2-3, with a weak D call TRBD2 (5 bases). TRBV23-1 is flagged as an ORF with uncertain function. V lost 6 bases, J lost 0 bases, and 7 bases lay in between. This CDR3 region has 13 residues. In DNA form, the CDR3 reads TGCGCCAGCAGGAGGACTAGCACAGATACGCAGTATCTT. Translated, it gives CASRRTSTDTQYL.

The V call is TRBV28, the J call TRBJ1-1; D is unclear. The CDR3 is 13 amino acids. V lost 0 bases to trimming and J lost 7 bases, with 9 bases between them. Germline V CDR1 and CDR2: MDHEN, SYDVKM. This CDR3 is CASSLWGGIEAFF. The CDR3 DNA reads as TGTGCCAGCAGTTTATGGGGCGGGATTGAAGCTTTCTTT.

This clonotype was counted only a few times. The chain joins TRBV21-1 to TRBJ1-5; the DNA was not used to check the table's D call, TRBD1. TRBV21-1 is designated a pseudogene. The CDR3 spans 20 residues. Here the CDR3 reads CASSPQGVQGAWGSNQPQHF. The CDR3 DNA sequence: TGTGCCAGCAGCCCCCAAGGGGTACAGGGGGCTTGGGGGAGCAATCAGCCCCAGCATTTT.

This clonotype was found many times. The chain uses TRBV29-1 and TRBJ2-7; 8 positions match TRBD2. V lost 5 bases to trimming and J lost 4 bases; unmatched junction nucleotides: 4. There are 12 residues in the CDR3. The germline CDR1 and CDR2 sequences are SQVTM and ANQGSEA. In DNA form, the CDR3 reads TGCAGCGTTCTGAGCGGGGGTTACGAGCAGTACTTC. Translated, it gives CSVLSGGYEQYF.

The table lists this clonotype with many counts. The chain combines TRBV7-9 with TRBJ1-1; TRBD1 aligns across 7 bases. V lost 5 bases to trimming and J lost 3 bases; unmatched junction nucleotides: 12. Germline V gives CDR1 SEHNR, CDR2 FQNEAQ (reference sequence). This CDR3 region has 16 residues. CDR3 protein: CASSPNSGQDYTEAFF. CDR3 DNA: TGTGCCAGCAGCCCTAACTCAGGACAGGATTACACTGAAGCTTTCTTT.

This clonotype came up a few times. The chain combines TRBV14 with TRBJ2-7, with D uncertain. Trimming left V 1 base short and J 5 bases short, with 15 bases between. This CDR3 is built from 15 residues. The germline gives CDR1 SGHDN, CDR2 FVKESK. The CDR3 DNA is TGTGCCAGCAGCCAAGTCGAAGGTCTTGGAGACGAGCAGTACTTC. Its protein product is CASSQVEGLGDEQYF.

This clonotype was seen at least ten times. The chain combines TRBV28 with TRBJ2-6; D may be TRBD1 (6 bases). CDR3 length: 13 amino acids. The V end was cut by 11 bases, the J end by 0 bases, with 8 bases between. CDR1 is MDHEN and CDR2 is SYDVKM in the germline V gene. The CDR3 region has the DNA TGTGCCCAACAGGGCTCTGGGGCCAACGTCCTGACTTTC. This encodes CAQQGSGANVLTF. Supplemented by reference TRBV28 and TRBJ2-6, the full variable domain reads DVKVTQSSRYLVKRTGEKVFLECVQDMDHENMFWYRQDPGLGLRLIYFSYDVKMKEKGDIPEGYSVSREKKERFSLILESASTNQTSMYLCAQQGSGANVLTFGAGSRLTVL.

In this sample, this clonotype turned up a few times. The gene calls are TRBV5-4 and TRBJ2-3; D could derive from TRBD1 or TRBD2 (6 bases each). Deletions cut 1 base from V and 2 bases from J, with 14 bases between. In germline, CDR1 is SGHNT, CDR2 YYREEE (reference sequence). CDR3 length: 16 residues. This chain's CDR3 is CASSLNRGPNTDTQYF. DNA of the CDR3: TGTGCCAGCAGCTTGAACCGGGGGCCGAACACAGATACGCAGTATTTT. The variable domain in full, completed from reference TRBV5-4 and TRBJ2-3, reads ETGVTQSPTHLIKTRGQQVTLRCSSQSGHNTVSWYQQALGQGPQFIFQYYREEENGRGNFPPRFSGLQFPNYSSELNVNALELDDSALYLCASSLNRGPNTDTQYFGPGTRLTVL.

This CDR3 reads CASSLWRRGAGGTDTQYF. The CDR3 coding sequence is TGCGCCAGCAGCTTGTGGCGTCGGGGGGCGGGCGGCACAGATACGCAGTATTTT. The genes are TRBV5-1 and TRBJ2-3, with D maybe TRBD2 (7 bases). The germline V and J ends were trimmed by 1 base and 1 base, with 19 bases remaining between them. The germline CDR1 and CDR2 sequences are SGHRS and YFSETQ. The CDR3 runs to 18 residues.

This clonotype was found once. At one of its ends the junction is not consistent with the germline gene, which may arise from a read error. J is TRBJ2-7 and V is TRBV28, with 7 bases fitting TRBD1. The germline CDR1 and CDR2 sequences are MDHEN and SYDVKM. The length of the CDR3 is 14 residues. CDR3 bases: TGTGCCAGCAGTTCCCGACAGGGCCCCTACGGGCAGTACTTC. Its protein is CASSSRQGPYGQYF.

This clonotype was found many times. The chain has TRBV7-9 and TRBJ1-5; D uncertain. V lost 5 bases and J lost 6, with 8 bases in between. The length of the CDR3 is 12 residues. CDR1 is SEHNR and CDR2 is FQNEAQ in the germline V gene (reference sequence). This CDR3 reads CASSPVGQPQHF. The CDR3 DNA follows: TGTGCCAGCAGCCCTGTCGGTCAGCCCCAGCATTTT.

This clonotype was recorded at least ten times. J is TRBJ2-3 and V is TRBV10-3; 9 positions agree with TRBD2. Germline-derived CDR1 and CDR2 are ENHRY and SYGVKD. The CDR3 covers 15 residues. V was clipped by 10 bases and J by 4 bases; unmatched bases: 12. The CDR3 coding sequence is TGTGCCACTTCCCCGGGACTAGCAAGGTCAGATACGCAGTATTTT. Translating gives CATSPGLARSDTQYF.

The gene calls are TRBV6-5 and TRBJ2-1; the D is unclear. V was pared by 3 bases and J by 2 bases, with 20 bases between. The germline V gene encodes CDR1 MNHEY and CDR2 SVGAGI. This CDR3 comprises 18 residues. Written as DNA, the CDR3 is TGTGCCAGCAGTTATTCCCCCGGGCATAGGTTAACCTACAATGAGCAGTTCTTC. Protein product: CASSYSPGHRLTYNEQFF.

The table lists this clonotype with many counts. This chain connects TRBV5-1 to TRBJ2-7; TRBD1 agrees at 9 bases. The ends lost 3 bases at V and 2 bases at J; junction bases unmatched: 6. Germline V gene data show CDR1 as SGHRS and CDR2 as YFSETQ. This CDR3 region has 15 residues. The CDR3: CASSSTGGPPYEQYF. The CDR3 coding sequence is TGCGCCAGCAGCTCAACAGGGGGCCCTCCCTACGAGCAGTACTTC.

This clonotype was recorded only once. The conserved phenylalanine or tryptophan normally closing the CDR3 is absent here, so this likely arose from a read error. The rearrangement uses TRBV19 and TRBJ1-3; no definite D call. Trimming took 7 bases from V and 4 from J, leaving 5 bases between them. Per germline, CDR1 LNHDA and CDR2 SQIVND (reference sequence). The CDR3 loop spans 11 amino acids. The chain's CDR3 is CASISGNTIYL. The CDR3 region has the DNA TGTGCCAGTATTTCAGGAAACACCATATATCTT.

The table lists this clonotype with many counts. The chain recombines TRBV7-2 with TRBJ1-1, with D possibly being TRBD1 (5 bases). Germline V lookup: CDR1 SGHTA, CDR2 FQGNSA. The CDR3 is 14 amino acids. Trimming cost V 5 bases and J 4 bases, with 14 bases left between them. The CDR3 reads CASSPTFGGTEAFF. In DNA, the CDR3 is TGTGCCAGCAGCCCAACTTTTGGGGGCACTGAAGCTTTCTTT.

There are a few counts of this clonotype. The rearrangement links TRBV27 to TRBJ2-6; D uncertain. Trimming took 7 bases from V and 0 from J, leaving 22 bases between them. CDR1 is MNHEY, CDR2 SMNVEV, per germline (reference sequence). This CDR3 contains 19 residues. CDR3 in DNA: TGTGCCAGCACCCCCGAAATAGGACGACAAACCTCTGGGGCCAACGTCCTGACTTTC. The encoded protein is CASTPEIGRQTSGANVLTF.

The chain uses TRBV4-3 and TRBJ2-7; D not certain. Looked up from germline, CDR1 is LGHNA and CDR2 is YSLEER. The CDR3 length is 15 residues. Trimming removed 1 base at V and 2 bases at J, with 12 bases between. The CDR3 region has the DNA TGCGCCAGCAGCCAAGGGCCAGCATCTCCCTACGAGCAGTACTTC. Encoded protein: CASSQGPASPYEQYF.

This clonotype has a handful of counts. The J gene is TRBJ2-7, the V gene TRBV20-1, with a tentative D call TRBD1 (5 bases). Per the germline V gene, CDR1 is DFQATT and CDR2 is SNEGSKA (reference sequence). Trimming took 5 bases from V and 1 from J, leaving 12 bases between them. This CDR3 comprises 13 residues. The CDR3 sequence is CSASGQHSYEQYF. CDR3 DNA sequence: TGCAGTGCTTCAGGGCAACATTCCTACGAGCAGTACTTC.

In this sample, this clonotype turned up a few times. V and J are TRBV12-3 or TRBV12-4 and TRBJ2-3, with D perhaps TRBD2 (5 bases). The V end was cut by 2 bases, the J end by 0 bases, with 12 bases between. This CDR3 region has 16 residues. Here the CDR3 DNA reads TGTGCCAGCAGTTTATCCCCGGGGTCTAGCACAGATACGCAGTATTTT. It is translated as CASSLSPGSSTDTQYF.

This clonotype was picked up many times. V gene TRBV29-1 combines with J gene TRBJ2-7; perhaps TRBD1 as D (7 bases). Trimming pared 1 base from V and 2 bases from J, leaving 12 bases between. Germline CDR1 is SQVTM and CDR2 is ANQGSEA. This CDR3 is 14 amino acids long. CDR3 sequence: CSVEGSGGPYEQYF. CDR3 nucleotide sequence: TGCAGCGTTGAAGGGTCAGGGGGGCCCTACGAGCAGTACTTC.

Only a few counts were recorded for this clonotype. V gene TRBV19 combines with J gene TRBJ1-2, with a weak D call TRBD1 (6 bases). Germline-derived CDR1 and CDR2 are LNHDA and SQIVND (reference sequence). The CDR3 is made up of 15 amino acids. Deletions cut 6 bases from V and 4 bases from J, with 18 bases between. In DNA, the CDR3 is TGTGCCAGTAGAAGCGCTGGGGGCCACACCTATGGCTACACCTTC. Translating it yields CASRSAGGHTYGYTF.

The chain links TRBV11-2 to TRBJ2-3; 10 bases align to TRBD2. This CDR3 contains 16 residues. In germline, CDR1 is SGHAT, CDR2 FQNNGV. V trimming: 5 bases; J trimming: 2 bases; junction bases outside the gene matches: 7. The CDR3 DNA follows: TGTGCCAGCAGCGGAGGACTAGCGGAGACCACAGATACGCAGTATTTT. It encodes CASSGGLAETTDTQYF. Combining the CDR3 with reference TRBV11-2 and TRBJ2-3 gives the whole variable domain EAGVAQSPRYKIIEKRQSVAFWCNPISGHATLYWYQQILGQGPKLLIQFQNNGVVDDSQLPKDRFSAERLKGVDSTLKIQPAKLEDSAVYLCASSGGLAETTDTQYFGPGTRLTVL.